The 3 T cell receptor beta chains below were found in one sample sequenced in a study of CD8 T cells in ankylosing spondylitis. TCRdb reanalysed the 5' RACE reads using MiXCR and keeps one entry per CDR3 protein. Of about 130,000 distinct CDR3 sequences listed, approximately 9.9% are singletons. Sequences were obtained from blood, either unsorted or a sorted T cell fraction (not recorded which). Receptor source: a male donor with ankylosing spondylitis or in good health (not recorded which).

This clonotype appeared many times. V usage is TRBV6-2 or TRBV6-3 and J usage is TRBJ2-1, with D possibly matching TRBD2 (6 bases). Germline CDR1 reads MNHEY; CDR2 reads SVGEGT. V dropped 2 bases and J dropped 6 bases, with 17 bases sitting between them. The length of the CDR3 is 16 residues. CDR3 bases: TGTGCCAGCAGTTACCGACGGGAGTCGTACGGCAATGAGCAGTTCTTC. Translated: CASSYRRESYGNEQFF.

With respect to this clonotype: With a much larger clone just one base away, this may be a read error. The V and J genes are TRBV5-1 and TRBJ2-1; 13 bases are a match to TRBD2. Germline CDR1 SGHRS, CDR2 YFSETQ. After removal of 5 bases from V and 4 bases from J, the junction contained 3 bases not matched to a gene. The CDR3 covers 15 residues. The CDR3: CASRVTSGGYNEQFF. The CDR3 coding sequence is TGCGCCAGCAGAGTGACTAGCGGGGGGTACAATGAGCAGTTCTTC. The complete variable domain, with remaining parts taken from reference TRBV5-1 and TRBJ2-1, reads KAGVTQTPRYLIKTRGQQVTLSCSPISGHRSVSWYQQTPGQGLQFLFEYFSETQRNKGNFPGRFSGRQFSNSRSEMNVSTLELGDSALYLCASRVTSGGYNEQFFGPGTRLTVL.

Ten or more counts support this clonotype. The chain links TRBV18 to TRBJ2-5, with unresolved D. The germline CDR1 and CDR2 sequences are KGHSH and LQKENI. With 4 bases removed from V and 0 bases from J, the gap between germline ends came to 6 bases. This CDR3 is 13 amino acids long. The DNA of the CDR3 is TGTGCCAGCTCACGAGCGAACCAAGAGACCCAGTACTTC. It is translated as CASSRANQETQYF.